The sequence of this TCR beta chain was determined in a study of OX40 agonist ivuxolimab in advanced cancers. Describing the broader study: Ivuxolimab, which targeted the costimulatory receptor OX40 (CD134), was an agonistic, fully human IgG2 monoclonal antibody. Intravenous ivuxolimab was administered to patients every 2 weeks at six dose levels: 0.01, 0.1, 0.3, 1.5, 3 and 10 mg/kg. Of the approximately 54 dose-escalation patients, hepatocellular carcinoma was present in approximately 20, melanoma in approximately 15, renal cell carcinoma in 9 and head and neck cancer in 9. In the dose-escalation cohort, 65% to 90% of patients were male, and the mean age was around 60 years, with a range of about 23 to 80. Prior anti-PD-1, anti-PD-L1 or anti-CTLA-4 therapy was permitted, and checkpoint inhibitors had been received by roughly 40% of dose-escalation patients. Partial responses occurred in three dose-escalation patients: two with cutaneous melanoma and one with hepatocellular carcinoma. Peripheral TCRbeta sequencing was intended to test whether TCR sequence diversity was altered and clonal T-cell expansion was caused by ivuxolimab. The monotherapy dose-escalation portion (N of about 50 patients) of the phase I ivuxolimab trial is reported in the paper.

The trial excluded patients who had a history of autoimmune disease or were on systemic immunosuppression. In every dose cohort, peripheral blood was drawn for TCR sequencing at baseline, cycle 4 day 1, and cycle 7 day 1. Samples were obtained from an open-label, multicenter, first-in-human phase I dose-escalation trial of ivuxolimab. Adults with locally advanced or metastatic melanoma, renal cell carcinoma, hepatocellular carcinoma or head and neck squamous cell carcinoma were enrolled in the trial. Before TCR sequencing, CD4+ T cells and CD8+ T cells from peripheral blood were sorted into separate populations. The CDR3 spans 14 residues, from the cysteine through the phenylalanine. This entry keeps only the CDR3 DNA: 42 bases, framed from base 1. CDR1 is given as PRHDT and CDR2 as FYEKMQ, both from the germline V gene (reference sequence). Cut back by 4 bases and 1 base, the V and J ends lie 11 bases apart.

This clone was picked up a small number of times. Its recognized antigen is unknown. Base qualities are not at hand, and no much larger clone is one base apart. Overall study outcomes, separate from this receptor: At doses of 0.1 to 3.0 mg/kg, clonal expansion of both CD4+ and CD8+ blood T cells was observed from baseline to week 6. Low levels of normalized T-cell clonal expansion were also seen in some patients who did not respond. After ivuxolimab, more expanded clones were found on average in CD8+ T cells than in CD4+ T cells. Partial responders in the 0.1-3.0 mg/kg groups had among the lowest normalized peripheral clonal expansion, especially among CD8+ T cells. Which antigens the clonally expanded peripheral T cells were specific for was not determined.

Genomic DNA was isolated from the sorted cells so that the TCRbeta CDR3 region could be sequenced. TCRbeta CDR3 regions were sequenced using the immunoSEQ Assay. TCRdb's version of the immuneACCESS table is confined to in-frame rearrangements and falls short of the full clone set. An unresolved V gene accounts for under half of the shortfall where checked; the remainder is of unknown origin. Here the sample has tens of thousands of clones; around 77% occur a single time. Jointly, the top ten make up approximately 2% of the sample. The sequence was collected from an adult with an advanced solid tumor such as melanoma, head and neck, liver or kidney cancer. The source was CD4+ or CD8+ T cells sorted from blood, collected in a trial of the OX40 agonist ivuxolimab. The chain employs TRBV13 and TRBJ2-7; the D gene is unclear. The CDR3 protein: CASSSVLHSYEQYF. The DNA is TGTGCCAGCAGCTCGGTTTTACATTCCTACGAGCAGTACTTC.